These 8 T cell receptor beta chains came from one sample sequenced in a study of blood T cell repertoires in COVID-19. Clones were read by immunoSEQ multiplex PCR, and TCRdb kept only the in-frame ones, dropping some. The data show 130,000 to 150,000 clones, with over 65% seen just once and roughly 4.5% held by the top ten. The sequenced sample was peripheral blood. All receptors come from a human donor in a cohort sampled during active COVID-19.

This chain links TRBV5-8 with TRBJ2-5; TRBD2 aligns across 12 bases. Germline assignment: CDR1 SGHTS and CDR2 YDEGEE. J was trimmed by 3 bases and V by 4 bases; bases with no gene match: 4. This CDR3 comprises 15 residues. CDR3 sequence reads: CASSPWTSGEETQYF. The CDR3 DNA sequence: TGTGCCAGCAGCCCTTGGACTAGCGGGGAAGAGACCCAGTACTTC.

The chain joins TRBV25-1 to TRBJ2-1; 9 nucleotides agree with TRBD1. The germline CDR1 and CDR2 sequences are MGHDK and SYGVNS. The CDR3 spans 16 residues. The V and J ends lost 6 bases and 0 bases, in that order; junction bases with no gene match: 6. The CDR3, as DNA: TGTGCCAGCAGCCCAGGACAGGGGAGCTCCTACAATGAGCAGTTCTTC. Protein sequence: CASSPGQGSSYNEQFF.

This chain joins TRBV6-1 and TRBJ2-3; possibly TRBD1 for D (5 bases). The CDR3 loop spans 11 amino acids. Per germline, CDR1 MNHNS and CDR2 SASEGT. Trimming took 3 bases from V and 10 from J, leaving 8 bases between them. CDR3 protein: CASSEFRAQYF. CDR3 DNA: TGTGCCAGCAGTGAGTTCAGGGCGCAGTATTTT.

The V gene is TRBV27, the J gene TRBJ2-1; maybe TRBD2 (6 bases). V gave up 3 bases and J gave up 4 bases, with 13 bases separating them. This CDR3 spans 15 amino acids. Germline-derived CDR1 and CDR2 are MNHEY and SMNVEV (reference sequence). This chain's CDR3 is CASSLEGPKYNEQFF. The CDR3, as DNA: TGTGCCAGCAGTTTGGAGGGACCAAAGTACAATGAGCAGTTCTTC.

This clone was detected only once. V gene TRBV6-5 combines with J gene TRBJ2-3, with 9 bases identical to TRBD2. Germline assignment: CDR1 MNHEY and CDR2 SVGAGI. V gave up 7 bases and J gave up 5 bases; unmatched junction bases: 7. The CDR3 has 14 residues. In nucleotides, the CDR3 is TGTGCCAGCACCTTAGCGGGAGAGGGAGATACGCAGTATTTT. It is translated as CASTLAGEGDTQYF.

This clone was detected only a few times. This chain links TRBV5-1 with TRBJ1-1, with D uncertain. The V gene lost 1 base and the J gene lost 1 base, with 5 bases spanning the gap. Germline-derived CDR1 and CDR2 are SGHRS and YFSETQ. CDR3 length: 13 amino acids. In DNA form, the CDR3 reads TGCGCCAGCAGCTTGACAGCGAACACTGAAGCTTTCTTT. Translated, it gives CASSLTANTEAFF. Together with reference TRBV5-1 and TRBJ1-1, the CDR3 gives the full variable domain: KAGVTQTPRYLIKTRGQQVTLSCSPISGHRSVSWYQQTPGQGLQFLFEYFSETQRNKGNFPGRFSGRQFSNSRSEMNVSTLELGDSALYLCASSLTANTEAFFGQGTRLTVV.

This chain uses TRBV30 with TRBJ1-6; TRBD1 matches 12 bases. J lost 3 bases, V lost 4 bases, and 10 bases had no gene match. The CDR3 loop spans 18 amino acids. Germline V gene sequence: CDR1 GTSNPN, CDR2 SVGIG (reference sequence). The CDR3 loop reads CAWNPGDRGLFYNSPLHF. The CDR3 DNA sequence: TGTGCCTGGAACCCCGGGGACAGGGGGCTCTTCTATAATTCACCCCTCCACTTT.

The genes are TRBV9 and TRBJ2-3, with a tentative D call TRBD2 (7 bases). This CDR3 is built from 16 residues. V gave up 1 base and J gave up 4 bases, with 16 bases separating them. Germline V lookup: CDR1 SGDLS, CDR2 YYNGEE. The CDR3 region is CASSVRGATEADTQYF. CDR3 DNA sequence: TGTGCCAGCAGCGTACGGGGGGCTACGGAGGCAGATACGCAGTATTTT.